These 15 T cell receptor beta chains were all obtained from the same sample, sequenced in a study of resident and recirculating memory T cells in vitiligo. Profiling relied on immunoSEQ multiplex PCR, and the TCRdb table lists in-frame clones only, not all of them. Of about 42,000 clones listed, 80% to 95% are singletons. Input material: blood. These receptors were taken from a male donor with vitiligo.

This clone came up once. The chain has TRBV9 and TRBJ2-7; a possible D gene is TRBD2 (6 bases). Germline lookup yields CDR1 SGDLS and CDR2 YYNGEE. The V gene lost 4 bases and the J gene lost 5 bases, with 19 bases spanning the gap. The CDR3 is made up of 15 amino acids. CDR3 sequence: CASSSRAGRRDEQYF. In nucleotides, the CDR3 is TGTGCCAGCAGCTCCCGGGCGGGACGCCGCGACGAGCAGTACTTC.

The genes are TRBV5-1 and TRBJ1-2, with 7 bases that match TRBD1. The CDR3 has 13 residues. CDR1 is SGHRS, CDR2 YFSETQ, per germline. Trimming took 4 bases from V and 4 from J; bases not matched to a gene: 4. CDR3 sequence reads: CASSTGTVYGYTF. For the CDR3, the DNA is TGCGCCAGCAGCACCGGGACAGTCTATGGCTACACCTTC.

This chain connects TRBV5-1 to TRBJ1-6, with 9 bases that match TRBD1. V gave up 4 bases and J gave up 7 bases; unmatched junction bases: 6. The CDR3 extends over 15 amino acids. Per germline, CDR1 SGHRS and CDR2 YFSETQ. The CDR3 loop is CASSIRTGENSPLHF. For the CDR3, the DNA is TGCGCCAGCAGCATTCGGACAGGGGAGAATTCACCCCTCCACTTT.

The chain joins TRBV6-4 to TRBJ1-6, with 9 bases matching TRBD1. CDR1 is MRHNA, CDR2 SNTAGT, per germline. After removal of 6 bases from V and 6 bases from J, the junction contained 3 bases not matched to a gene. There are 14 residues in the CDR3. CDR3 region: CASSEDRGNSPLHF. CDR3 bases: TGTGCCAGCAGCGAGGACAGGGGTAATTCACCCCTCCACTTT.

The chain has TRBV4-1 and TRBJ2-3; 8 positions agree with TRBD1. V was clipped by 0 bases and J by 2 bases; unmatched bases: 13. CDR1 and CDR2 from the germline V gene are MGHRA and YSYEKL. The CDR3 covers 19 residues. This CDR3 reads CASSQDTGVQGAYTDTQYF. In nucleotides, the CDR3 is TGCGCCAGCAGCCAAGATACTGGGGTTCAGGGGGCTTACACAGATACGCAGTATTTT.

The V gene is TRBV9, the J gene TRBJ1-6; 8 bases align to TRBD1. The CDR3 length is 15 residues. Germline values: CDR1 SGDLS, CDR2 YYNGEE. After removal of 1 base from V and 8 bases from J, the junction contained 5 bases not matched to a gene. The CDR3: CASSVRGTGHSPLHF. The CDR3 DNA reads as TGTGCCAGCAGCGTACGCGGGACAGGTCATTCACCCCTCCACTTT.

The chain uses TRBV6-5 and TRBJ2-1, with 9 bases identical to TRBD2. The CDR3 covers 15 residues. V dropped 6 bases and J dropped 2; count of bases not matched to a gene: 5. Germline assignment: CDR1 MNHEY and CDR2 SVGAGI. CDR3 region: CASSLSGGPYNEQFF. As DNA, the CDR3 is TGTGCCAGCAGCCTTAGCGGGGGCCCCTACAATGAGCAGTTCTTC.

V usage is TRBV4-2 and J usage is TRBJ2-3; D not certain. Per germline, CDR1 LGHNA and CDR2 YNFKEQ. V was cut by 1 base and J by 4 bases, with 9 bases left in between. The CDR3 spans 14 residues. In DNA, the CDR3 is TGTGCCAGCAGCCAAGTATTAGCTGCAGATACGCAGTATTTT. Translated: CASSQVLAADTQYF.

The chain employs TRBV30 and TRBJ2-2; tentatively, D is TRBD2 (5 bases). Trimming left V 1 base short and J 8 bases short, with 11 bases between. The germline V gene encodes CDR1 GTSNPN and CDR2 SVGIG (reference sequence). The CDR3 runs 13 residues. Here the CDR3 DNA reads TGTGCCTGGAGTGGGGTCTTAGCGGGGGAGCTGTTTTTT. Its protein is CAWSGVLAGELFF.

The rearrangement joins TRBV18 to TRBJ1-4; the match to TRBD1 covers 9 bases. The CDR3 has 15 amino acids. With 4 bases clipped from V and 8 bases from J, the junction kept 8 bases outside the gene matches. CDR1 and CDR2 (germline): KGHSH, LQKENI. CDR3 nucleotides: TGTGCCAGCTCACTCGTAGACAGGGGGACGGAAAAACTGTTTTTT. This codes for CASSLVDRGTEKLFF.

The V call is TRBV30, the J call TRBJ1-2; 8 nucleotides agree with TRBD1. The CDR3 totals 13 residues. V gave up 1 base and J gave up 4 bases; unmatched junction bases: 2. Germline-derived CDR1 and CDR2 are GTSNPN and SVGIG (reference sequence). This chain's CDR3 is CAWSAGQAYGYTF. CDR3 nucleotides: TGTGCCTGGAGTGCGGGACAGGCCTATGGCTACACCTTC.

The V gene is TRBV5-1, the J gene TRBJ2-1; D possibly corresponds to TRBD1 (6 bases). The V gene's germline CDR1 is SGHRS and CDR2 YFSETQ. Trimming shortened V by 1 base and J by 9 bases, and 17 bases separated the two germline ends. This CDR3 is 15 amino acids long. CDR3 DNA: TGCGCCAGCAGCTTGAGGCAGGGGAGATTGAGTGAGCAGTTCTTC. Its protein is CASSLRQGRLSEQFF.

This chain joins TRBV15 and TRBJ2-1; 9 nucleotides line up with TRBD2. The J segment lost 3 bases and the V segment lost 3 bases, leaving 9 bases of the junction unmatched. The CDR3 totals 17 residues. Germline V lookup: CDR1 LNHNV, CDR2 YYDKDF (reference sequence). The CDR3 DNA is TGTGCCACCAGCAGGAACCTAGCGGGGTTTAACTACAATGAGCAGTTCTTC. Amino acid sequence: CATSRNLAGFNYNEQFF.

This sequence joins TRBV7-2 and TRBJ2-3; the match to TRBD2 covers 10 bases. V gave up 2 bases and J gave up 13 bases; unmatched junction bases: 15. Germline CDR1 and CDR2: SGHTA and FQGNSA. This CDR3 comprises 16 residues. CDR3 DNA: TGTGCCAGCAGCTTAAACCCCGTTATAGCGGGGGGCTCCGAGTATTTT. It encodes CASSLNPVIAGGSEYF.

This clone was recorded once. The rearrangement uses TRBV10-3 and TRBJ1-2; 12 bases fit TRBD1. CDR3 length equals 15 residues. Germline assignment: CDR1 ENHRY and CDR2 SYGVKD. Trimming removed 7 bases from V and 8 bases from J; junction bases left unmatched: 11. In nucleotides, the CDR3 is TGTGCCATCACAGACGGGGGACAGGGGGCCAGAGGCTACACCTTC. Its translation is CAITDGGQGARGYTF.